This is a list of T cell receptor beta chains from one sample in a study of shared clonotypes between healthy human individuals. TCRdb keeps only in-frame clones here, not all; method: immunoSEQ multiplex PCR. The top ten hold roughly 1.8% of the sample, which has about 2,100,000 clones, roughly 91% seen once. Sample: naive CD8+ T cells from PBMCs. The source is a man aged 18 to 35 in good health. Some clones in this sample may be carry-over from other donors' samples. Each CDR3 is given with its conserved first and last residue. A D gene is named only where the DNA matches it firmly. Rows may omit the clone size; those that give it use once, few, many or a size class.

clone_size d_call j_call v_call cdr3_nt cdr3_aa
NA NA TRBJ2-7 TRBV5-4 TGTGCCAGCAGCTTGGGGGGCACTTCCTACGAGCAGTACTTC CASSLGGTSYEQYF
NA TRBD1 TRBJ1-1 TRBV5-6 TGTGCCAGCAGCCGGGACAGGCCCGCTGAAGCTTTCTTT CASSRDRPAEAFF
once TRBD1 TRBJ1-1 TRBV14 TGTGCCAGCAGCCATCAAGGGACAGGGGGCACTGAAGCTTTCTTT CASSHQGTGGTEAFF
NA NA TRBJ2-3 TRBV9 TGTGCCAGCAGCGTAGGCGGGGCAGGCACAGATACGCAGTATTTT CASSVGGAGTDTQYF
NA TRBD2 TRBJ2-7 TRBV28 TGTGCCAGCAGTTTCACTAGCGGGAGGGACGAGCAGTACTTC CASSFTSGRDEQYF
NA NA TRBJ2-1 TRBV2 TGTGCCAGTTCGGACTGGCGCAATGAGCAGTTCTTC CASSDWRNEQFF
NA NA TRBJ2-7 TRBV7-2 TGTGCCAGCAGCTTAGTTCCAGCGAGCTCCTACGAGCAGTACTTC CASSLVPASSYEQYF
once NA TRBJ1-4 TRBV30 TGTGCCTGGAGTGTACGGGGGGCGAATGAAAAACTGTTTTTT CAWSVRGANEKLFF
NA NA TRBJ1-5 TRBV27 TGTGCCAGCAGTTTATCGAAGGTTGGGAATCAGCCCCAGCATTTT CASSLSKVGNQPQHF
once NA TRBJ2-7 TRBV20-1 TGCAGTGCTAGAGGGGCGTACGAGCAGTACTTC CSARGAYEQYF
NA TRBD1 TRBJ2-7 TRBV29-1 TGCAGCGTTGAACACTTCCGGGACAGTACCTACGAGCAGTACTTC CSVEHFRDSTYEQYF
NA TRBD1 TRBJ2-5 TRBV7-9 TGTGCCAGCAGCTCCGGGACAGGGCAAGAGACCCAGTACTTC CASSSGTGQETQYF
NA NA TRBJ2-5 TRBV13 TGTGCCAGCACCCAGACCCTCAGACCCCAAGAGACCCAGTACTTC CASTQTLRPQETQYF
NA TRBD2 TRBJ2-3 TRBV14 TGTGCCAGCAGCCACCTTAGCGGGAGCCACACAGATACGCAGTATTTT CASSHLSGSHTDTQYF